The 6 T cell receptor beta chains presented below share a single source sample, sequenced in a study of graft-versus-host responses after intestinal transplantation. Sequencing was performed with immunoSEQ multiplex PCR; in TCRdb, only in-frame clones are kept and a portion is missing. Of approximately 16,000 clones detected, 82% appear once; the ten largest clones hold 5% to 6.5%. Lamina propria and intraepithelial lymphocytes were released by processing graft tissue. The material was ileum tissue, obtained 17 days after transplant. The receptors come from a human patient who received an intestinal transplant, so some T cells may come from the graft donor.

This clone has more than one count but fewer than ten. The chain joins TRBV6-5 to TRBJ1-2; D call uncertain. Germline V CDR1 and CDR2: MNHEY, SVGAGI. V shed 3 bases and J shed 2 bases, with 10 bases lying between them. This CDR3 is 14 amino acids long. The CDR3 coding sequence is TGTGCCAGCAGTTATCACGAGTCAAACTATGGCTACACCTTC. Protein product: CASSYHESNYGYTF.

V is TRBV6-4 and J is TRBJ2-3, with 10 bases lining up with TRBD2. CDR1 is MRHNA, CDR2 SNTAGT, per germline. Trimming removed 5 bases from V and 4 bases from J; junction bases left unmatched: 6. There are 15 residues in the CDR3. The CDR3: CASSLAGEESDTQYF. CDR3 bases: TGTGCCAGCAGTCTAGCGGGAGAGGAGTCAGATACGCAGTATTTT.

The chain links TRBV11-2 to TRBJ2-2; D gene ambiguous. The germline V gene encodes CDR1 SGHAT and CDR2 FQNNGV. The CDR3 is made up of 15 amino acids. Trimming took off 5 bases at V and 1 base at J, with 11 bases between the two ends. CDR3 sequence: CASSVDTWNTGELFF. Here the CDR3 DNA reads TGTGCCAGCAGCGTCGACACCTGGAACACCGGGGAGCTGTTTTTT.

The chain has TRBV5-1 and TRBJ2-4; D is possibly TRBD2 (6 bases). In germline, CDR1 is SGHRS, CDR2 YFSETQ. The length of the CDR3 is 14 residues. Trimming pared 2 bases from V and 9 bases from J, leaving 15 bases between. CDR3 protein: CASSLVRESGIQYF. The DNA for the CDR3 is TGCGCCAGCAGCTTAGTCCGGGAGAGCGGCATTCAGTACTTC.

The chain carries TRBV25-1 and TRBJ1-6; 11 nucleotides line up with TRBD1. The J segment lost 9 bases and the V segment lost 3 bases, leaving 1 base of the junction unmatched. This CDR3 has 14 residues. CDR1 MGHDK and CDR2 SYGVNS come from the germline V gene. The CDR3 region has the DNA TGTGCCAGCAGTGATGGGACAGGGGGTTCACCCCTCCACTTT. Translating it yields CASSDGTGGSPLHF.

This chain links TRBV6-1 with TRBJ1-2, with no clear D. V lost 0 bases and J lost 5, with 13 bases in between. The CDR3 spans 15 residues. Per the germline V gene, CDR1 is MNHNS and CDR2 is SASEGT. DNA for the CDR3: TGTGCCAGCAGTGAAGCTTGGGAGTCAGTTTATGGCTACACCTTC. Residues: CASSEAWESVYGYTF.